This is a list of T cell receptor beta chains from one sample in a study of regulatory T cells in long-lasting Graves disease. TCRdb reprocessed the multiplex PCR reads via MiXCR and lists one record per CDR3 protein. The table includes 650,000 to 850,000 distinct CDR3 sequences, 25% to 30% detected once. Sequenced material: peripheral blood mononuclear cells (PBMCs), taken when the disease was refractory, from a patient treated with antithyroid drugs. The receptors derive from a female donor with Graves disease. Each CDR3 is given with its conserved first and last residue. Fields, in order: V gene, clone size, D gene, J gene, CDR3 protein, CDR3 DNA. The D gene is left open where the match is weak. Only part of the rows carry a size: once, few, many, or a class if the clone is expanded.

TRBV7-2	few	NA	TRBJ1-6	CASSLRQINNSPLHF	TGTGCCAGCAGCTTACGACAGATAAATAATTCACCCCTCCACTTT
TRBV5-5	few	TRBD1	TRBJ1-2	CASSLGGGAYGYTF	TGTGCCAGCAGCTTGGGAGGGGGCGCCTATGGCTACACCTTC
TRBV15	NA	NA	TRBJ1-2	CATSPTKGVNYGYTF	TGTGCCACCAGCCCCACCAAGGGGGTTAACTATGGCTACACCTTC
TRBV20-1	NA	NA	TRBJ1-5	CSASLGLGQPQHF	TGCAGTGCTAGTCTAGGTTTGGGTCAGCCCCAGCATTTT
TRBV7-9	NA	NA	TRBJ2-2	CASSSPRGLGTGELFF	TGTGCCAGCAGCTCCCCGCGCGGACTCGGGACCGGGGAGCTGTTTTTT
TRBV6-9	NA	TRBD1	TRBJ2-7	CASSELGQGRHEQYF	TGCGCCAGCAGTGAACTAGGACAGGGGAGGCACGAGCAGTACTTC
TRBV7-3	few	NA	TRBJ1-1	CASSRLRTVLNTEAFF	TGTGCCAGCAGCCGCTTACGGACCGTGCTGAACACTGAAGCTTTCTTT
TRBV30	NA	NA	TRBJ2-7	CAWSQGQGEQYF	TGTGCCTGGAGTCAGGGGCAGGGCGAGCAGTACTTC
TRBV19	NA	NA	TRBJ1-5	CASRLGSNQPQHF	TGTGCCAGTAGACTGGGTAGCAATCAGCCCCAGCATTTT
TRBV29-1	NA	NA	TRBJ2-7	CSGEFSQRSYEQYF	TGCAGCGGCGAGTTCTCACAGAGATCCTACGAGCAGTACTTC
TRBV5-1	NA	NA	TRBJ2-7	CASSFGSGGPLEQYF	TGCGCCAGCAGCTTTGGGAGCGGTGGCCCCTTGGAGCAGTACTTC
TRBV29-1	few	NA	TRBJ1-3	CSAGSGGNTIYF	TGCAGCGCGGGAAGTGGTGGAAACACCATATATTTT
TRBV20-1	many	NA	TRBJ1-6	CSARVLAGSHSPLHF	TGCAGTGCTAGAGTCCTGGCAGGGTCGCATTCACCCCTCCACTTT
TRBV29-1	NA	NA	TRBJ2-5	CSVSPGIETQYF	TGCAGCGTTTCCCCAGGGATAGAGACCCAGTACTTC
TRBV6-1	NA	NA	TRBJ1-1	CASSPADAEAFF	TGTGCCAGCAGTCCCGCCGACGCTGAAGCTTTCTTT
TRBV6-1	few	NA	TRBJ1-1	CASSALWNTEAFF	TGTGCCAGCAGTGCTCTCTGGAACACTGAAGCTTTCTTT
TRBV15	many	NA	TRBJ1-2	CATSSGTANYGYTF	TGTGCCACCAGCAGCGGGACCGCCAACTATGGCTACACCTTC
TRBV13	few	TRBD1	TRBJ2-2	CASSLGPGQGMGTGELFF	TGTGCCAGCAGCTTAGGCCCGGGACAGGGCATGGGCACCGGGGAGCTGTTTTTT
TRBV5-1	NA	NA	TRBJ2-6	CASSLSTPSTGANVLTF	TGCGCCAGCAGCCTTAGCACCCCTAGTACTGGGGCCAACGTCCTGACTTTC
TRBV27	NA	NA	TRBJ1-5	CASSSRGAVGNQPQHF	TGTGCCAGCAGTTCCCGGGGGGCAGTAGGCAATCAGCCCCAGCATTTT
TRBV7-3	NA	TRBD2	TRBJ2-7	CASSLLRQSGRNEQYF	TGTGCCAGCAGCTTACTTCGTCAAAGCGGGAGAAACGAGCAGTACTTC
TRBV20-1	NA	NA	TRBJ2-5	CSANSGVQETQYF	TGCAGTGCCAACTCAGGGGTCCAAGAGACCCAGTACTTC
TRBV7-9	NA	NA	TRBJ2-5	CASSLLGGVQETQYF	TGTGCCAGCAGCTTGCTAGGCGGGGTCCAAGAGACCCAGTACTTC
TRBV24-1	NA	NA	TRBJ2-5	CATSEVSGTQYF	TGTGCCACCAGTGAGGTCTCCGGGACCCAGTACTTC
TRBV15	few	NA	TRBJ2-7	CATSTPPSEQYF	TGTGCCACCAGCACCCCGCCAAGCGAGCAGTACTTC
TRBV9	NA	NA	TRBJ1-1	CASSARDGRGGTEAFF	TGTGCCAGCAGCGCACGGGACGGACGGGGTGGCACTGAAGCTTTCTTT
TRBV9	few	TRBD2	TRBJ2-3	CASSVALAGTSDTQYF	TGTGCCAGCAGCGTAGCACTAGCGGGTACCTCGGATACGCAGTATTTT
TRBV30	NA	NA	TRBJ1-1	CAWSVRAGDTEAFF	TGTGCCTGGAGTGTACGGGCAGGGGACACTGAAGCTTTCTTT
TRBV6-5	few	TRBD2	TRBJ2-5	CASSYGLAGRETQYF	TGTGCCAGCAGTTACGGCCTAGCGGGCCGAGAGACCCAGTACTTC
TRBV25-1	NA	NA	TRBJ1-3	CASSETGVFSGNTIYF	TGTGCCAGCAGTGAAACAGGAGTATTCTCTGGAAACACCATATATTTT
TRBV15	few	NA	TRBJ1-5	CATSRDPGNQPQHF	TGTGCCACCAGCAGAGATCCGGGTAATCAGCCCCAGCATTTT
TRBV7-3	NA	NA	TRBJ2-6	CASSAHTSGANVLTF	TGTGCCAGCAGCGCCCACACCTCTGGGGCCAACGTCCTGACTTTC
TRBV11-2	few	TRBD1	TRBJ2-2	CAGRQGLNTGELFF	TGTGCCGGGAGACAGGGGCTGAACACCGGGGAGCTGTTTTTT
TRBV18	NA	NA	TRBJ1-5	CASSPVGRLGDQPQHF	TGTGCCAGCTCACCCGTTGGACGGCTGGGGGATCAGCCCCAGCATTTT
TRBV10-3	few	TRBD1	TRBJ1-5	CAISESDRVAQPQHF	TGTGCCATCAGTGAATCGGACAGGGTGGCTCAGCCCCAGCATTTT
TRBV20-1	few	NA	TRBJ1-6	CSARSGLGTTHSPLHF	TGCAGTGCTAGGTCTGGCCTCGGGACGACCCATTCACCCCTCCACTTT
TRBV5-1	NA	NA	TRBJ1-2	CASSPEPNYGYTF	TGCGCCAGCAGCCCAGAACCTAACTATGGCTACACCTTC
TRBV25-1	NA	NA	TRBJ1-1	CASSELALNTEAFF	TGTGCCAGCAGTGAATTAGCCCTGAACACTGAAGCTTTCTTT
TRBV6-1	NA	NA	TRBJ2-2	CASRFDGELFF	TGTGCCAGCAGATTCGACGGGGAGCTGTTTTTT
TRBV4-2	many	TRBD2	TRBJ2-7	CASSQDAAGVYEQYF	TGTGCCAGCAGCCAAGATGCAGCGGGAGTCTACGAGCAGTACTTC
TRBV24-1	NA	NA	TRBJ1-1	CATSDSSGEAFF	TGTGCCACCAGTGATTCCAGCGGAGAAGCTTTCTTT
TRBV5-1	few	TRBD2	TRBJ2-7	CASSGGLAVYEQYF	TGCGCCAGCAGCGGTGGACTAGCCGTCTACGAGCAGTACTTC
TRBV29-1	NA	NA	TRBJ1-4	CSVKRGATNEKLFF	TGCAGCGTGAAACGGGGTGCAACTAATGAAAAACTGTTTTTT
TRBV27	few	NA	TRBJ2-7	CASSPVGGIGSYEQYF	TGTGCCAGCAGCCCCGTGGGGGGAATAGGGAGCTACGAGCAGTACTTC
TRBV14	NA	NA	TRBJ2-5	CASSQERIAELQYF	TGTGCCAGCAGCCAAGAAAGAATAGCGGAGCTTCAGTACTTC
TRBV11-2	many	NA	TRBJ1-5	CASSLDIWVTSNQPQHF	TGTGCCAGCAGCTTAGATATATGGGTGACTAGCAATCAGCCCCAGCATTTT
TRBV28	many	NA	TRBJ1-1	CASSLFVNMNTEAFF	TGTGCCAGCAGTTTATTTGTTAACATGAACACTGAAGCTTTCTTT
TRBV19	few	NA	TRBJ2-2	CASSIDHGQGNTGELFF	TGTGCCAGTAGTATAGATCACGGGCAGGGTAACACCGGGGAGCTGTTTTTT
TRBV4-1	NA	NA	TRBJ1-2	CASSQVLVGFGYTF	TGCGCCAGCAGCCAAGTGTTAGTAGGGTTCGGCTACACCTTC
TRBV6-1	NA	TRBD2	TRBJ2-7	CASRSTSGRAKSYEQYF	TGTGCCAGCAGGTCGACTAGCGGGAGGGCCAAATCCTACGAGCAGTACTTC
TRBV20-1	NA	NA	TRBJ1-1	CSAPRPGQSTEAFF	TGCAGTGCCCCGCGTCCGGGACAAAGCACTGAAGCTTTCTTT
TRBV19	few	NA	TRBJ1-1	CASSITGPNTEAFF	TGTGCCAGTAGTATCACAGGGCCGAACACTGAAGCTTTCTTT